This T cell receptor beta chain was captured by sequencing in a study of identical twins. With template switching, a universal primer site was added, and the cDNA carried unique molecular identifiers. MiXCR, applied by TCRdb to the 5' RACE reads, yields one record per CDR3 protein. The sample holds a few hundred thousand distinct CDR3 sequences, 13% to 15% seen once. V lost 7 bases to trimming and J lost 1 base; unmatched junction nucleotides: 3. CDR3 size: 14 residues. Germline CDR1 and CDR2: KGHDR and SFDVKD. This same sample was also taken into another study, of yellow fever vaccine responses in identical twins. From that study: Twins reportedly had a vaccine T cell response that seemed partly convergent, partly personalized.

The sequence came from a woman younger than 35 in good health. The sequenced material came from CD4+ T cells sorted from blood. The rearrangement uses TRBV24-1 and TRBJ2-1; the match to TRBD2 covers 7 bases. The CDR3 DNA reads TGTGCCACCAGCGGGGGGTCATCCTACAATGAGCAGTTCTTC. Translation gives CATSGGSSYNEQFF.